This entry features one TCR beta chain sequence. The antigen remains unidentified. Per germline, CDR1 SGHVS and CDR2 FQNEAQ. V shed 8 bases, J shed 4 bases, and the junction held 15 bases outside the gene matches. The CDR3 loop spans 16 amino acids. The entry originates in a study of T cells in tuberculosis. Looking at the study overall: This South African cohort compared adolescents with or without latent tuberculosis against adults with active tuberculosis. Blood was taken before or within 7 days of anti-tuberculosis therapy. Regarding the study as a whole: Smaller alpha distances in active tuberculosis partly reflected shorter CDR3-alpha lengths. GMM-specific TCRs were nearer to active tuberculosis alpha repertoires, suggesting expansion.

Libraries were prepared by immunoSEQ multiplex PCR; TCRdb keeps only in-frame clonotypes and omits some of them. Among roughly 10,000 clones listed, over 90% were seen once. Specimen: PBMCs. This chain uses TRBV7-8 with TRBJ2-3, with TRBD2 identical over 7 bases. The receptor was isolated from an adult with tuberculosis. CDR3 sequence reads: CASSPLVGLVADTQYF. CDR3 sequence (DNA): TGTGCCAGCTCTCCACTAGTAGGACTAGTAGCAGATACGCAGTATTTT.